These 25 T cell receptor beta chains share one sample of origin, sequenced in a study of response to subunit inactivated influenza vaccine (dated by TCRdb to 2017 to 2018). The library was made by RT-PCR. Reads for this sample came from an Illumina HiSeq 2500. The public sequencing data were trimmed at Q25 with fastp and processed into clonotypes with MiXCR by TCRdb, which kept only in-frame beta chains. Every distinct CDR3 protein forms one entry, paired with its most common genes and DNA. Here the sample has under 950,000 distinct CDR3 sequences; 21% occur a single time. Roughly 10% of the sample lies in the top ten. The sequenced sample was PBMCs from blood, obtained 4 to 6 days after vaccination. The source is a man aged 50 to 60 who received an inactivated influenza vaccine. Donor details come from another sample of the same person, matched by shared clones.

This clonotype was observed a few times. The rearrangement joins TRBV10-3 to TRBJ2-5; D is ambiguous. Trimming took off 2 bases at V and 5 bases at J, with 21 bases between the two ends. The CDR3 sequence is 17 residues long. Per the germline V gene, CDR1 is ENHRY and CDR2 is SYGVKD. CDR3 residues: CAISEGVIGRRTETQYF. The CDR3 nucleotides are TGTGCCATCAGTGAGGGGGTTATCGGTCGGAGAACCGAGACCCAGTACTTC.

V is TRBV29-1 and J is TRBJ2-7; D unresolved. With 0 bases removed from V and 2 bases from J, the gap between germline ends came to 17 bases. Germline V gene sequence: CDR1 SQVTM, CDR2 ANQGSEA. The CDR3 consists of 16 residues. CDR3 in amino acids: CSVEDLGAKAPYEQYF. The DNA for the CDR3 is TGCAGCGTTGAAGATCTAGGTGCAAAGGCCCCCTACGAGCAGTACTTC.

There are a few counts of this clonotype. This chain joins TRBV7-2 and TRBJ2-7, with D maybe TRBD1 (5 bases). The CDR3 loop spans 14 amino acids. Trimming took 7 bases from V and 5 from J, leaving 18 bases between them. Germline CDR1 is SGHTA and CDR2 is FQGNSA. The CDR3 is CASTWGREANEQYF. DNA for the CDR3: TGTGCCAGCACGTGGGGCAGGGAAGCCAACGAGCAGTACTTC.

There are a few counts of this clonotype. V and J are TRBV12-3 or TRBV12-4 and TRBJ2-1; TRBD2 matches 11 bases. V trimming: 6 bases; J trimming: 7 bases; junction bases outside the gene matches: 8. The CDR3 runs to 15 residues. The DNA of the CDR3 is TGTGCCAGCAGCCAGATAGCGGGGGGGCTTAATGAGCAGTTCTTC. This gives the protein CASSQIAGGLNEQFF.

V usage is TRBV6-1 and J usage is TRBJ2-7, with D unresolved. Per the germline V gene, CDR1 is MNHNS and CDR2 is SASEGT. The V end was cut by 6 bases, the J end by 0 bases, with 18 bases between. The CDR3 sequence is 16 residues long. CDR3 coding DNA: TGTGCCAGCAGCCCCTCTGGCCAGAGAAGCTCCTACGAGCAGTACTTC. Translated: CASSPSGQRSSYEQYF.

This clonotype was counted between two and nine times. CDR3 sequence (DNA): TGTGCCAGCAGCTGGGGGACAGAGTACGAGCAGTACTTC. Amino acids: CASSWGTEYEQYF. The chain employs TRBV7-2 and TRBJ2-7; 7 bases are shared with TRBD1. V dropped 4 bases and J dropped 4; count of bases not matched to a gene: 4. CDR1 is SGHTA and CDR2 is FQGNSA in the germline V gene. The CDR3 totals 13 residues.

This clonotype occurred a few times. The CDR3, as DNA: TGCAGTGCTAGAGATTTGGGGACTAGCGGGGCGAATTACAATGAGCAGTTCTTC. Its protein product is CSARDLGTSGANYNEQFF. V usage is TRBV20-1 and J usage is TRBJ2-1, with TRBD2 matching 13 bases. Germline V gene data show CDR1 as DFQATT and CDR2 as SNEGSKA (reference sequence). This CDR3 is built from 18 residues. V lost 0 bases to trimming and J lost 4 bases; unmatched junction nucleotides: 9.

The J gene is TRBJ2-2, the V gene TRBV10-3; 10 nucleotides match TRBD2. The CDR3 runs to 18 residues. Losses at the gene ends were 0 bases for V and 5 bases for J; bases not matched to a gene: 9. Germline V lookup: CDR1 ENHRY, CDR2 SYGVKD. The chain's CDR3 is CAISESAGLAPRTGELFF. The CDR3 nucleotides read TGTGCCATCAGTGAGTCCGCGGGACTAGCGCCCCGGACCGGGGAGCTGTTTTTT.

Points on this clonotype: At one boundary the junction diverges from the germline segment, which might be a read error. This chain joins TRBV18 and TRBJ2-3; 9 bases are shared with TRBD2. This CDR3 comprises 16 residues. Germline V lookup: CDR1 KGHSH, CDR2 LQKENI. The CDR3 region has the DNA TGTGCCAGCTCACCACCGTGGCGGGGGGGCACCGATACGCAGTATTTT. It is translated as CASSPPWRGGTDTQYF.

On this clonotype: Possible read error: a much larger clone is one base away. V and J are TRBV4-3 and TRBJ2-3; D is perhaps TRBD1 or TRBD2 (6 bases each). This CDR3 is 18 amino acids long. Germline lookup yields CDR1 LGHNA and CDR2 YSLEER. CDR3 coding DNA: TGCGTCAGCAGCCGCAAACTAAGCTGGGACACCGGGACTGATACGCAGTATTTT. Its protein is CVSSRKLSWDTGTDTQYF.

This clonotype was detected only a few times. The chain joins TRBV4-3 to TRBJ2-7; 13 bases align to TRBD2. V trimming: 3 bases; J trimming: 4 bases; junction bases outside the gene matches: 3. The length of the CDR3 is 15 residues. From germline, CDR1 is LGHNA and CDR2 YSLEER. DNA of the CDR3: TGCGCCAGCAGCCAGGGACTAGCGGGAAGGTACGAGCAGTACTTC. Protein: CASSQGLAGRYEQYF.

This clonotype was found many times. The gene calls are TRBV12-3 or TRBV12-4 and TRBJ2-1; the match to TRBD2 covers 10 bases. The CDR3 runs to 14 residues. Trimming took 5 bases from V and 7 from J; bases not matched to a gene: 5. DNA for the CDR3: TGTGCCAGCAGTCCTCGGACTAGCGGTAATGAGCAGTTCTTC. This gives the protein CASSPRTSGNEQFF.

The chain joins TRBV10-3 to TRBJ1-3, with no clear D. V lost 7 bases and J lost 0, with 10 bases in between. Germline CDR1 and CDR2: ENHRY and SYGVKD. The CDR3 loop spans 14 amino acids. CDR3 region: CAIMTPGSGNTIYF. As DNA, the CDR3 is TGTGCCATCATGACTCCAGGCTCTGGAAACACCATATATTTT.

This clonotype was seen a handful of times. The V call is TRBV29-1, the J call TRBJ1-5; D gene uncertain. V lost 4 bases and J lost 0, with 7 bases in between. CDR3 length equals 13 residues. The germline gives CDR1 SQVTM, CDR2 ANQGSEA. In DNA form, the CDR3 reads TGCAGCGTTGCAGGCTATAGCAATCAGCCCCAGCATTTT. Its protein is CSVAGYSNQPQHF.

The J gene is TRBJ1-2, the V gene TRBV20-1; D might be TRBD1 (5 bases). CDR3 length: 15 residues. The ends were cut back, 3 bases at V and 3 bases at J, with 17 bases in the middle. From germline, CDR1 is DFQATT and CDR2 SNEGSKA (reference sequence). The CDR3 coding sequence is TGCAGTGCTAGCGCGATGGGGGGAGGGTACTATGGCTACACCTTC. The encoded protein is CSASAMGGGYYGYTF.

This clonotype has a handful of counts. V is TRBV20-1 and J is TRBJ2-5; 7 bases map to TRBD1. Germline CDR1 and CDR2: DFQATT and SNEGSKA (reference sequence). The trim removed 5 bases at V and 0 bases at J, leaving 6 bases unmatched. The CDR3 length is 14 residues. This CDR3 is CSAETGTYQETQYF. CDR3 nucleotides: TGCAGTGCTGAGACAGGGACGTACCAAGAGACCCAGTACTTC.

The chain is built from TRBV3-1 and TRBJ2-3; the match to TRBD2 covers 13 bases. V lost 0 bases and J lost 6; bases outside the gene matches: 9. The length of the CDR3 is 18 residues. Per germline, CDR1 LGHDT and CDR2 YNNKEL (reference sequence). CDR3 in amino acids: CASSQDKGTSGDGDTQYF. The CDR3 nucleotides are TGTGCCAGCAGCCAAGATAAGGGGACTAGCGGGGATGGGGATACGCAGTATTTT.

This clonotype was detected ten times or more. The chain joins TRBV27 to TRBJ2-1; 10 positions match TRBD1. CDR3 size: 15 residues. In germline, CDR1 is MNHEY, CDR2 SMNVEV (reference sequence). The V gene end was trimmed by 5 bases and the J gene end by 2 bases; junction bases not matched to a gene: 3. The CDR3 DNA is TGTGCCAGCAGTCCTGGGACAGGGGCCTACAATGAGCAGTTCTTC. This translates into CASSPGTGAYNEQFF.

The chain combines TRBV6-2 or TRBV6-3 with TRBJ1-5; D is uncertain. Germline V gene data show CDR1 as MNHEY and CDR2 as SVGEGT. Trimming left V 2 bases short and J 9 bases short, with 8 bases between. The CDR3 sequence is 12 residues long. CDR3 bases: TGTGCCAGCAGTTACGGATCTGGGCCCCAGCATTTT. Protein sequence: CASSYGSGPQHF.

The V gene is TRBV20-1, the J gene TRBJ2-5; D is possibly TRBD2 (6 bases). This CDR3 is built from 14 residues. Germline CDR1 reads DFQATT; CDR2 reads SNEGSKA (reference sequence). The V end was cut by 6 bases, the J end by 5 bases, with 19 bases between. CDR3 protein: CSAKGTGIVETQYF. CDR3 sequence (DNA): TGCAGTGCGAAAGGGACTGGCATCGTCGAGACCCAGTACTTC.

This clonotype appeared many times. This chain connects TRBV10-3 to TRBJ1-2; 7 bases align to TRBD1. CDR1 is ENHRY and CDR2 is SYGVKD in the germline V gene. There are 13 residues in the CDR3. The V segment lost 6 bases and the J segment 1 base; nucleotides outside the gene matches: 2. The chain's CDR3 is CAIRGTDNYGYTF. Here the CDR3 DNA reads TGTGCCATCAGGGGGACAGATAACTATGGCTACACCTTC.

In this sample, this clonotype turned up many times. J is TRBJ1-1 and V is TRBV12-3 or TRBV12-4; D may be TRBD1 (6 bases). This CDR3 contains 14 residues. V was clipped by 10 bases and J by 5 bases, with 20 bases between them. For the CDR3, the DNA is TGTGCCACCCACCCGCCAGGGGCAGGAACTGAAGCTTTCTTT. Its translation is CATHPPGAGTEAFF.

This clonotype was found a few times. CDR3 loop: CASSEMGDYGYTF. In DNA, the CDR3 is TGCGCCAGCAGTGAGATGGGGGACTATGGCTACACCTTC. The V gene is TRBV10-2, the J gene TRBJ1-2; a possible D gene is TRBD1 (5 bases). The CDR3 is 13 residues long. V was cut by 2 bases and J by 3 bases, with 7 bases left in between. Germline-derived CDR1 and CDR2 are WSHSY and SAAADI.

The chain links TRBV27 to TRBJ2-3; 13 positions match TRBD2. With 5 bases clipped from V and 2 bases from J, the junction kept 10 bases outside the gene matches. This CDR3 region has 18 residues. Germline loops: CDR1 MNHEY, CDR2 SMNVEV (reference sequence). The CDR3 DNA sequence: TGTGCCAGCAGTCGATCCGGGACTAGCGGGACTGTCACAGATACGCAGTATTTT. Its translation: CASSRSGTSGTVTDTQYF.

This clonotype was seen only a few times. The gene calls are TRBV10-3 and TRBJ1-1; no firm D call. V lost 3 bases and J 5 bases, leaving 13 bases between the germline ends. The V gene's germline CDR1 is ENHRY and CDR2 SYGVKD. This CDR3 has 14 amino acids. CDR3 protein: CAISEGGGWTEAFF. The CDR3 region has the DNA TGTGCCATCAGTGAAGGCGGAGGGTGGACTGAAGCTTTCTTT.